Following are 32 T cell receptor beta chains from one sample sequenced in a study of T-cell memory formation after mild COVID-19. TCRdb processed the 5' RACE reads anew with MiXCR; each CDR3 protein has one entry. This table has 120,000 to 150,000 distinct CDR3 sequences, roughly 13% appearing once. Sequenced sample: PBMCs or a T cell subset sorted from them (not recorded which). These receptors originate from an adult woman who had mild COVID-19 (a few samples of this study predate the infection). Cell type and time point are not known.

In its sample, this clonotype was seen many times. V is TRBV12-3 or TRBV12-4 and J is TRBJ1-1; tentatively, D is TRBD1 (5 bases). This CDR3 has 15 residues. V gave up 3 bases and J gave up 5 bases, with 16 bases separating them. CDR3 nucleotides: TGTGCCAGCAGTTTTGACAGTATGGGGAAAACTGAAGCTTTCTTT. Its translation is CASSFDSMGKTEAFF.

V is TRBV4-1 and J is TRBJ1-2; D not resolved. This CDR3 comprises 14 residues. CDR1 and CDR2 (germline): MGHRA, YSYEKL. V lost 0 bases and J lost 8, with 13 bases in between. CDR3 protein: CASSQDLRGYGYTF. Written as DNA, the CDR3 is TGCGCCAGCAGCCAAGATCTTCGGGGTTACGGCTACACCTTC.

This clonotype was picked up many times. CDR3 in amino acids: CASSLWTSGGTSYEQYF. CDR3 DNA sequence: TGTGCCAGCAGCTTATGGACTAGCGGGGGGACTTCCTACGAGCAGTACTTC. The chain recombines TRBV7-9 with TRBJ2-7; TRBD2 aligns across 14 bases. Germline CDR1 and CDR2: SEHNR and FQNEAQ (reference sequence). The CDR3 runs to 17 residues. V was clipped by 2 bases and J by 1 base; unmatched bases: 4.

This chain joins TRBV4-3 and TRBJ2-7; D remains ambiguous. The CDR3 consists of 17 residues. Trimming took off 0 bases at V and 3 bases at J, with 18 bases between the two ends. Germline CDR1 is LGHNA and CDR2 is YSLEER. The CDR3 coding sequence is TGCGCCAGCAGCCAAGATGGCCATGGCGCGAACAGCTACGAGCAGTACTTC. Its translation: CASSQDGHGANSYEQYF.

The V call is TRBV5-5, the J call TRBJ1-1, with D possibly matching TRBD1 (6 bases). V lost 0 bases to trimming and J lost 5 bases, with 14 bases between them. CDR1 SGHKS and CDR2 YYEKEE come from the germline V gene (reference sequence). The CDR3 runs to 15 residues. The CDR3, as DNA: TGTGCCAGCAGCTTGGACAGGGAGCTGGGGACTGAAGCTTTCTTT. It encodes CASSLDRELGTEAFF. Full variable domain (outside the CDR3, taken from reference TRBV5-5 and TRBJ1-1): DAGVTQSPTHLIKTRGQQVTLRCSPISGHKSVSWYQQVLGQGPQFIFQYYEKEERGRGNFPDRFSARQFPNYSSELNVNALLLGDSALYLCASSLDRELGTEAFFGQGTRLTVV.

A few counts support this clonotype. The chain links TRBV4-3 to TRBJ2-1; 8 bases are a match to TRBD2. The CDR3 is made up of 15 amino acids. Trimming removed 6 bases from V and 0 bases from J; junction bases left unmatched: 4. Germline CDR1 reads LGHNA; CDR2 reads YSLEER. The CDR3 reads CASSRGRPSYNEQFF. For the CDR3, the DNA is TGCGCCAGCAGTCGCGGGAGGCCCTCCTACAATGAGCAGTTCTTC.

This clonotype was detected only a few times. The rearrangement links TRBV7-9 to TRBJ2-1; no reliable D call. The CDR3 is 13 amino acids. V was trimmed by 4 bases and J by 6 bases, leaving 10 bases between them. Germline V gene lookup returns CDR1 SEHNR and CDR2 FQNEAQ (reference sequence). The CDR3, as DNA: TGTGCCAGCAGCTCCAGAATCAGCAATGAGCAGTTCTTC. Amino acid sequence: CASSSRISNEQFF.

The CDR3 reads CASRVWNEQFF. The CDR3 coding sequence is TGTGCCAGCAGGGTGTGGAATGAGCAGTTCTTC. The chain has TRBV7-2 and TRBJ2-1; no clear D. The CDR3 is 11 amino acids. Germline CDR1 SGHTA, CDR2 FQGNSA. V was pared by 6 bases and J by 7 bases, with 7 bases between.

The rearrangement joins TRBV7-9 to TRBJ2-7; weak D call: TRBD1 (6 bases). Between the trimmed V and J ends, which lost 3 bases and 2 bases, there was a span of 14 bases. Germline CDR1 SEHNR, CDR2 FQNEAQ (reference sequence). The CDR3 extends over 15 amino acids. CDR3 protein: CASSFRTEYAYEQYF. In DNA, the CDR3 is TGTGCCAGCAGCTTCAGGACAGAGTATGCCTACGAGCAGTACTTC.

V gene TRBV12-3 or TRBV12-4 combines with J gene TRBJ1-2, with D uncertain. CDR3 length: 13 residues. Trimming stripped 5 bases from V and 2 bases from J, with 9 bases between. The CDR3 spells CASSPPRNYGYTF. CDR3 in DNA: TGTGCCAGCAGTCCGCCACGGAACTATGGCTACACCTTC.

This clonotype was recorded a few times. The rearrangement joins TRBV3-1 to TRBJ1-1; the D is unclear. Trimming stripped 0 bases from V and 0 bases from J, with 8 bases between. Germline V gives CDR1 LGHDT, CDR2 YNNKEL (reference sequence). The CDR3 runs to 15 residues. The CDR3 spells CASSQEAGLNTEAFF. CDR3 nucleotides: TGTGCCAGCAGCCAAGAAGCAGGCCTGAACACTGAAGCTTTCTTT.

This clonotype was picked up a small number of times. The chain joins TRBV29-1 to TRBJ2-3; TRBD2 matches at 10 bases. With 0 bases clipped from V and 5 bases from J, the junction kept 20 bases outside the gene matches. Germline V gene sequence: CDR1 SQVTM, CDR2 ANQGSEA. CDR3 length: 20 residues. The CDR3 region has the DNA TGCAGCGTTGAAGATCTGCATTGGCTAGCGGGAGAAGGAAGTGAAGATACGCAGTATTTT. Protein: CSVEDLHWLAGEGSEDTQYF.

This CDR3 is CASSSGTGVYEQYF. CDR3 nucleotide sequence: TGTGCCAGCAGCTCCGGGACAGGGGTATACGAGCAGTACTTC. The chain employs TRBV14 and TRBJ2-7, with TRBD1 matching over 10 bases. The junction had 5 bases not matched to a gene; V was cut back by 5 bases and J by 4 bases. The CDR3 is 14 residues long. The V gene's germline CDR1 is SGHDN and CDR2 FVKESK.

This clonotype was seen ten or more times. The chain links TRBV5-1 to TRBJ1-1; D remains ambiguous. Germline values: CDR1 SGHRS, CDR2 YFSETQ. V lost 1 base to trimming and J lost 1 base, with 8 bases between them. The CDR3 totals 14 residues. CDR3 nucleotide sequence: TGCGCCAGCAGCTTGTTATGGGGGAACACTGAAGCTTTCTTT. Amino acid sequence: CASSLLWGNTEAFF.

This clonotype was observed at least ten times. This chain links TRBV29-1 with TRBJ2-1; the match to TRBD2 covers 11 bases. V lost 6 bases, J lost 5 bases, and 3 bases stayed unmatched. CDR1 SQVTM and CDR2 ANQGSEA come from the germline V gene. This CDR3 contains 13 residues. This CDR3 reads CSVGTSGHNEQFF. CDR3 DNA sequence: TGCAGCGTCGGGACTAGCGGCCACAATGAGCAGTTCTTC.

This clonotype was detected only once. J is TRBJ1-1 and V is TRBV5-1; D not resolved. The CDR3 runs to 14 residues. Trimming removed 0 bases at V and 5 bases at J, with 11 bases between. Germline CDR1 SGHRS, CDR2 YFSETQ. CDR3 in DNA: TGCGCCAGCAGCTTGGCCACTGGTATGACTGAAGCTTTCTTT. This sequence encodes CASSLATGMTEAFF.

This sequence joins TRBV7-9 and TRBJ2-7, with TRBD2 as a possible D gene (5 bases). From germline, CDR1 is SEHNR and CDR2 FQNEAQ (reference sequence). The V and J ends lost 0 bases and 5 bases respectively, with 14 bases between them. The CDR3 extends over 15 amino acids. As DNA, the CDR3 is TGTGCCAGCAGCTTAGCGGTCGGGGAAGTGGACGAGCAGTACTTC. The encoded protein is CASSLAVGEVDEQYF.

The chain is built from TRBV4-1 and TRBJ2-3; 8 positions agree with TRBD1. Trimming took 4 bases from V and 2 from J; bases not matched to a gene: 8. CDR1 MGHRA and CDR2 YSYEKL come from the germline V gene. The CDR3 consists of 16 residues. CDR3: CASSPEGQGATDTQYF. CDR3 nucleotides: TGCGCCAGCAGCCCAGAGGGGCAGGGGGCCACAGATACGCAGTATTTT.

This clonotype was observed once. The chain joins TRBV12-3 or TRBV12-4 to TRBJ2-3, with a tentative D call TRBD2 (6 bases). V gave up 7 bases and J gave up 3 bases, with 11 bases separating them. The CDR3 spans 13 residues. CDR3: CASTGGATDTQYF. The CDR3 DNA reads TGTGCCAGCACCGGGGGAGCTACAGATACGCAGTATTTT.

The chain links TRBV7-9 to TRBJ1-2; D uncertain. The CDR3 is 17 amino acids. V lost 5 bases, J lost 2 bases, and 21 bases lay in between. Germline CDR1 and CDR2: SEHNR and FQNEAQ (reference sequence). The DNA for the CDR3 is TGTGCCAGCAGCCCCTATACGCCGGGAGACGGCAACTATGGCTACACCTTC. Translated: CASSPYTPGDGNYGYTF. Looking up the rest from reference TRBV7-9 and TRBJ1-2 gives the full variable domain: DTGVSQNPRHKITKRGQNVTFRCDPISEHNRLYWYRQTLGQGPEFLTYFQNEAQLEKSRLLSDRFSAERPKGSFSTLEIQRTEQGDSAMYLCASSPYTPGDGNYGYTFGSGTRLTVV.

This clonotype was observed a few times. The rearrangement uses TRBV7-6 and TRBJ2-5, with D possibly matching TRBD2 (5 bases). The germline V and J ends were trimmed by 5 bases and 11 bases, with 18 bases remaining between them. The CDR3 sequence is 13 residues long. Germline V gene lookup returns CDR1 SGHVS and CDR2 FNYEAQ. CDR3 DNA sequence: TGTGCCAGCAGCCCGCGGGTCAGCGGTGCACAGTACTTC. Protein product: CASSPRVSGAQYF.

The rearrangement uses TRBV12-3 or TRBV12-4 and TRBJ2-1; TRBD2 aligns across 9 bases. V shed 7 bases and J 3 bases; nucleotides not matched to a gene: 7. The CDR3 covers 15 residues. The CDR3 sequence: CASTNLAGVYNEQFF. The CDR3 region has the DNA TGTGCCAGCACTAACTTAGCGGGGGTCTACAATGAGCAGTTCTTC.

The sample holds many counts of this clonotype. The chain links TRBV19 to TRBJ1-1; possibly TRBD1 for D (6 bases). Trimming took off 3 bases at V and 2 bases at J, with 7 bases between the two ends. Germline loops: CDR1 LNHDA, CDR2 SQIVND (reference sequence). CDR3 length equals 13 residues. For the CDR3, the DNA is TGTGCCAGTAGTATCGGGGGCAACACTGAAGCTTTCTTT. Amino acid sequence: CASSIGGNTEAFF.

This clonotype showed up just a few times. The genes are TRBV19 and TRBJ2-7; 12 bases line up with TRBD2. The ends lost 4 bases at V and 4 bases at J; junction bases unmatched: 5. The CDR3 length is 15 residues. Germline V gives CDR1 LNHDA, CDR2 SQIVND (reference sequence). CDR3 sequence (DNA): TGTGCCAGTAGTAGACTAGCGGGAGAGTTTTACGAGCAGTACTTC. Translating gives CASSRLAGEFYEQYF.

This clonotype was detected a few times. The chain carries TRBV14 and TRBJ2-5; the D gene is possibly TRBD1 (5 bases). Trimming cost V 2 bases and J 2 bases, with 15 bases left between them. This CDR3 contains 16 residues. Germline CDR1 SGHDN, CDR2 FVKESK. The CDR3 sequence is CASSQLDTKTQETQYF. In DNA, the CDR3 is TGTGCCAGCAGCCAATTGGACACAAAGACTCAAGAGACCCAGTACTTC.

This clonotype was detected only a few times. The chain employs TRBV5-6 and TRBJ2-1; 10 bases line up with TRBD1. Germline CDR1 and CDR2: SGHDT and YYEEEE. The CDR3 covers 15 residues. After removal of 4 bases from V and 6 bases from J, the junction contained 7 bases not matched to a gene. The DNA of the CDR3 is TGTGCCAGCAGCCGTCCGGGGACAGGGGTCAATGAGCAGTTCTTC. Its translation is CASSRPGTGVNEQFF.

This clonotype was counted only a few times. This sequence joins TRBV7-8 and TRBJ1-5, with TRBD1 matching 7 bases. V gave up 1 base and J gave up 1 base; unmatched junction bases: 4. The CDR3 extends over 16 amino acids. Germline V lookup: CDR1 SGHVS, CDR2 FQNEAQ. The CDR3 nucleotides read TGTGCCAGCAGCTTAGGGTCAGGGGGAAGCAATCAGCCCCAGCATTTT. It codes for CASSLGSGGSNQPQHF. Using reference TRBV7-8 and TRBJ1-5 for the parts outside the CDR3, the full variable domain is GAGVSQSPRYKVAKRGQDVALRCDPISGHVSLFWYQQALGQGPEFLTYFQNEAQLDKSGLPSDRFFAERPEGSVSTLKIQRTQQEDSAVYLCASSLGSGGSNQPQHFGDGTRLSIL.

This clonotype was found a few times. A read error may produce the germline difference seen at one junction end. The V call is TRBV7-3, the J call TRBJ2-4; D possibly corresponds to TRBD1 (6 bases). Germline values: CDR1 SGHTA, CDR2 FQGTGA. The CDR3 is 13 residues long. The CDR3 region has the DNA TGTGCCAGCACCTTACAGGGCTGGGACATTCAGTACTTC. This translates into CASTLQGWDIQYF.

In this sample, this clonotype turned up many times. The chain recombines TRBV5-1 with TRBJ2-7; 11 nucleotides match TRBD2. Germline assignment: CDR1 SGHRS and CDR2 YFSETQ. The CDR3 covers 15 residues. With 0 bases clipped from V and 2 bases from J, the junction kept 1 base outside the gene matches. CDR3 region: CASSLATSGAYEQYF. The CDR3, as DNA: TGCGCCAGCAGCTTGGCGACTAGCGGGGCCTACGAGCAGTACTTC.

The V gene is TRBV4-2, the J gene TRBJ2-1; 9 bases map to TRBD2. Germline CDR1 LGHNA, CDR2 YNFKEQ. Trimming removed 0 bases from V and 4 bases from J; junction bases left unmatched: 7. This CDR3 comprises 17 residues. The CDR3 DNA is TGTGCCAGCAGCCAAGACCCCGGGACTAGCAGTTACAATGAGCAGTTCTTC. Its protein product is CASSQDPGTSSYNEQFF.

Only a few counts were recorded for this clonotype. The chain recombines TRBV12-3 or TRBV12-4 with TRBJ2-3, with unresolved D. The CDR3 extends over 12 amino acids. The V gene lost 3 bases and the J gene lost 7 bases, with 8 bases spanning the gap. As DNA, the CDR3 is TGTGCCAGCAGTTTGTGGACCCATACGCAGTATTTT. Protein: CASSLWTHTQYF.

The sample holds many counts of this clonotype. This chain joins TRBV16 and TRBJ1-2; D remains ambiguous. This CDR3 spans 12 amino acids. Trimming stripped 2 bases from V and 4 bases from J, with 5 bases between. CDR1 is KGHSY, CDR2 FQNENV, per germline. This CDR3 reads CASSQEAYGYTF. CDR3 nucleotide sequence: TGTGCCAGCAGCCAAGAAGCCTATGGCTACACCTTC.